The 20 T cell receptor beta chains given below trace back to one sample, sequenced in a study of blood T cell repertoires in COVID-19. Only in-frame clones appear in the TCRdb table, and some are missing; sequencing was by immunoSEQ multiplex PCR. The sample lists about 170,000 clones, over 70% occurring once. Sequencing was performed on PBMCs or T cells enriched from blood (not recorded which). These receptors came from a woman between 45 and 65 years old in a cohort exposed to, infected with or recovered from COVID-19 (not recorded which).

The chain is built from TRBV3-1 (or the pseudogene TRBV3-2) and TRBJ2-2; 7 bases agree with TRBD2. The trim removed 0 bases at V and 7 bases at J, leaving 8 bases unmatched. Germline loops: CDR1 LGHDT, CDR2 YNNKEL (reference sequence). The CDR3 has 16 amino acids. CDR3 residues: CASSQEWREFGGELFF. CDR3 nucleotides: TGTGCCAGCAGCCAAGAATGGCGGGAGTTCGGCGGGGAGCTGTTTTTT.

CDR3 nucleotides: TGTGCCAGTAGTCCGGGATCTTATGGCTACACCTTC. Its protein product is CASSPGSYGYTF. The genes are TRBV19 and TRBJ1-2; no definite D call. The CDR3 length is 12 residues. CDR1 and CDR2 from the germline V gene are LNHDA and SQIVND (reference sequence). The V gene lost 5 bases and the J gene lost 5 bases, with 9 bases spanning the gap.

The chain employs TRBV5-5 and TRBJ1-5; 8 bases are shared with TRBD1. CDR1 SGHKS and CDR2 YYEKEE come from the germline V gene (reference sequence). This CDR3 has 19 residues. Trimming cost V 5 bases and J 0 bases; bases outside gene matches: 16. DNA for the CDR3: TGTGCCAGCAGTCGAAATCTTCCGGGACAGGATTATAGCAATCAGCCCCAGCATTTT. The encoded protein is CASSRNLPGQDYSNQPQHF.

V usage is TRBV7-9 and J usage is TRBJ2-3, with D possibly TRBD1 on 5 matching bases. Trimming pared 6 bases from V and 0 bases from J, leaving 19 bases between. The CDR3 is 17 residues long. Germline V CDR1 and CDR2: SEHNR, FQNEAQ (reference sequence). CDR3 in DNA: TGTGCCAGCAGTCCCACAGGTCGGCTCTCAAGCACAGATACGCAGTATTTT. Translated, it gives CASSPTGRLSSTDTQYF.

This clone occurred a few times. The rearrangement links TRBV7-9 to TRBJ2-7; 8 bases line up with TRBD1. CDR1 and CDR2 (germline): SEHNR, FQNEAQ (reference sequence). This CDR3 comprises 13 residues. The ends lost 10 bases at V and 1 base at J; junction bases unmatched: 6. CDR3 nucleotides: TGTGCCACCAGGACAGGGCTATCCTACGAGCAGTACTTC. This codes for CATRTGLSYEQYF.

The chain joins TRBV11-3 to TRBJ2-2, with TRBD1 matching over 8 bases. The CDR3 has 15 residues. Trimming removed 3 bases from V and 4 bases from J; junction bases left unmatched: 4. Germline CDR1 and CDR2: SGHNT and YENEEA. CDR3: CASSFDRGGTGELFF. The CDR3 DNA reads as TGTGCCAGCAGCTTCGACAGGGGCGGCACCGGGGAGCTGTTTTTT.

This chain connects TRBV5-6 to TRBJ1-2, with 7 nucleotides matching TRBD1. The CDR3 extends over 12 amino acids. CDR1 and CDR2 from the germline V gene are SGHDT and YYEEEE. V was clipped by 2 bases and J by 6 bases; unmatched bases: 1. The chain's CDR3 is CASSLDRDGYTF. In DNA form, the CDR3 reads TGTGCCAGCAGCTTAGACAGGGATGGCTACACCTTC. Full variable domain (rest looked up from reference TRBV5-6 and TRBJ1-2): DAGVTQSPTHLIKTRGQQVTLRCSPKSGHDTVSWYQQALGQGPQFIFQYYEEEERQRGNFPDRFSGHQFPNYSSELNVNALLLGDSALYLCASSLDRDGYTFGSGTRLTVV.

This sequence joins TRBV5-5 and TRBJ1-6; 8 positions match TRBD1. Germline CDR1 reads SGHKS; CDR2 reads YYEKEE (reference sequence). J lost 0 bases, V lost 4 bases, and 6 bases had no gene match. This CDR3 has 17 amino acids. Here the CDR3 DNA reads TGTGCCAGCAGCCTTGGACAGGGTAGCTCCTATAATTCACCCCTCCACTTT. The encoded protein is CASSLGQGSSYNSPLHF.

The chain is built from TRBV4-3 and TRBJ2-3, with D possibly matching TRBD1 (5 bases). Per germline, CDR1 LGHNA and CDR2 YSLEER. The V end lost 3 bases, the J end lost 2 bases, and 12 bases lay between the germline ends. This CDR3 has 15 residues. This CDR3 is CASSHTMTDTDTQYF. The CDR3 DNA sequence: TGCGCCAGCAGCCACACGATGACAGACACAGATACGCAGTATTTT.

The chain uses TRBV5-1 and TRBJ1-4; no firm D call. Trimming stripped 0 bases from V and 0 bases from J, with 9 bases between. The CDR3 contains 16 residues. The germline V gene has CDR1 SGHRS and CDR2 YFSETQ. Written as DNA, the CDR3 is TGCGCCAGCAGCTTGGTGGCGGGTGCAACTAATGAAAAACTGTTTTTT. Protein product: CASSLVAGATNEKLFF.

The chain recombines TRBV18 with TRBJ2-7; 12 bases line up with TRBD2. CDR1 is KGHSH and CDR2 is LQKENI in the germline V gene. J lost 3 bases, V lost 3 bases, and 6 bases had no gene match. This CDR3 is built from 16 residues. CDR3 amino acids: CASSPAGLAGRYEQYF. The CDR3 nucleotides read TGTGCCAGCTCACCGGCGGGACTAGCGGGTCGCTACGAGCAGTACTTC. Using reference TRBV18 and TRBJ2-7 for the parts outside the CDR3, the full variable domain is NAGVMQNPRHLVRRRGQEARLRCSPMKGHSHVYWYRQLPEEGLKFMVYLQKENIIDESGMPKERFSAEFPKEGPSILRIQQVVRGDSAAYFCASSPAGLAGRYEQYFGPGTRLTVT.

The chain couples TRBV4-1 to TRBJ2-5; tentative D call: TRBD2 (6 bases). Germline CDR1 reads MGHRA; CDR2 reads YSYEKL. V lost 4 bases, J lost 5 bases, and 17 bases lay in between. This CDR3 is 15 amino acids long. CDR3 protein: CASSPLPTRGETQYF. DNA of the CDR3: TGCGCCAGCAGCCCCCTTCCGACTCGGGGGGAGACCCAGTACTTC.

The chain uses TRBV28 and TRBJ1-2; no definite D call. CDR3 length: 13 residues. V shed 6 bases and J shed 5 bases, with 13 bases lying between them. Germline CDR1 reads MDHEN; CDR2 reads SYDVKM. The CDR3 loop is CASRPEENYGYTF. In DNA form, the CDR3 reads TGTGCCAGCAGACCCGAGGAGAATTATGGCTACACCTTC.

This rearrangement joins TRBV2 to TRBJ2-7; 10 bases match TRBD1. V lost 3 bases and J lost 1; bases outside the gene matches: 6. The CDR3 length is 16 residues. Germline CDR1 is SNHLY and CDR2 is FYNNEI. CDR3 nucleotides: TGTGCCAGCAGTGAGACGGGACAGGGGATGTCCTACGAGCAGTACTTC. Translated: CASSETGQGMSYEQYF.

Only one count was recorded for this clone. This chain connects TRBV7-2 to TRBJ1-4; 10 nucleotides align to TRBD1. The CDR3 consists of 16 residues. Germline assignment: CDR1 SGHTA and CDR2 FQGNSA. J lost 1 base, V lost 4 bases, and 3 bases had no gene match. This CDR3 is CASSYGTGVTNEKLFF. CDR3 coding DNA: TGTGCCAGCAGCTACGGGACAGGGGTAACTAATGAAAAACTGTTTTTT.

This clone was picked up one time. This chain joins TRBV7-6 and TRBJ2-3, with TRBD2 matching over 7 bases. The CDR3 covers 15 residues. Per germline, CDR1 SGHVS and CDR2 FNYEAQ. The trim removed 8 bases at V and 2 bases at J, leaving 10 bases unmatched. The CDR3 DNA reads TGTGCCAGCGCGTGGGAGGGGTCCTTCACAGATACGCAGTATTTT. Protein sequence: CASAWEGSFTDTQYF. The complete variable domain, with remaining parts taken from reference TRBV7-6 and TRBJ2-3, reads GAGVSQSPRYKVTKRGQDVALRCDPISGHVSLYWYRQALGQGPEFLTYFNYEAQQDKSGLPNDRFSAERPEGSISTLTIQRTEQRDSAMYRCASAWEGSFTDTQYFGPGTRLTVL.

This clone has just one count. V gene TRBV7-3 combines with J gene TRBJ2-1; D is possibly TRBD2 (6 bases). The germline CDR1 and CDR2 sequences are SGHTA and FQGTGA. V lost 6 bases and J 6 bases, leaving 12 bases between the germline ends. The CDR3 runs to 13 residues. CDR3 coding DNA: TGTGCCAGCAGTGGCGGGACGTTCAATGAGCAGTTCTTC. Protein: CASSGGTFNEQFF.

This clone turned up a few times. The J gene is TRBJ2-1, the V gene TRBV7-2, with 10 bases identical to TRBD1. V gave up 5 bases and J gave up 5 bases; unmatched junction bases: 6. The CDR3 totals 15 residues. Germline V gene lookup returns CDR1 SGHTA and CDR2 FQGNSA. The CDR3 DNA follows: TGTGCCAGCAGCGCAGACAGGGGGCAGAACAATGAGCAGTTCTTC. Translating gives CASSADRGQNNEQFF.

The chain carries TRBV5-8 and TRBJ1-2; D is ambiguous. The ends were cut back, 0 bases at V and 0 bases at J, with 9 bases in the middle. The germline V gene has CDR1 SGHTS and CDR2 YDEGEE. This CDR3 has 15 residues. CDR3 sequence: CASSLEGVANYGYTF. CDR3 nucleotides: TGTGCCAGCAGCTTGGAGGGAGTAGCTAACTATGGCTACACCTTC.

The V and J genes are TRBV5-6 and TRBJ2-7; 9 nucleotides align to TRBD1. The CDR3 is 15 amino acids. Germline assignment: CDR1 SGHDT and CDR2 YYEEEE. The trim removed 0 bases at V and 0 bases at J, leaving 1 base unmatched. This CDR3 reads CASSLVGQGSYEQYF. The CDR3 nucleotides read TGTGCCAGCAGCTTGGTGGGACAGGGCTCCTACGAGCAGTACTTC. Full variable domain (outside the CDR3, taken from reference TRBV5-6 and TRBJ2-7): DAGVTQSPTHLIKTRGQQVTLRCSPKSGHDTVSWYQQALGQGPQFIFQYYEEEERQRGNFPDRFSGHQFPNYSSELNVNALLLGDSALYLCASSLVGQGSYEQYFGPGTRLTVT.